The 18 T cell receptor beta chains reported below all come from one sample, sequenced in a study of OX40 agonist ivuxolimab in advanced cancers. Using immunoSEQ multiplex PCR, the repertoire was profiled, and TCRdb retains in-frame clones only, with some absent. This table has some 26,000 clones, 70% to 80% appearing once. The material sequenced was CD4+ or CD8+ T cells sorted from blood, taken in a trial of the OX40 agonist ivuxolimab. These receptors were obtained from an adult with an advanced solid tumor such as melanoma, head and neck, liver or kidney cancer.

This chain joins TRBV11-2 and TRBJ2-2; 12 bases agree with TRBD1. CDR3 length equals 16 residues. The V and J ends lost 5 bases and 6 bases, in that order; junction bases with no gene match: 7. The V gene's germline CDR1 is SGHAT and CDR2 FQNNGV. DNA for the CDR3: TGTGCCAGCAGCACCCGGGACAGGGGGCCTTCCGGGGAGCTGTTTTTT. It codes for CASSTRDRGPSGELFF.

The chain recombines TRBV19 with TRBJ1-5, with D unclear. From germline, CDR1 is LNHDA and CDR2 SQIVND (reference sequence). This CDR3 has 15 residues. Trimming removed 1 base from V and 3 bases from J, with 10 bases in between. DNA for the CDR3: TGTGCCAGTAGTATAGTGGGGAGGACCAATCAGCCCCAGCATTTT. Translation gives CASSIVGRTNQPQHF.

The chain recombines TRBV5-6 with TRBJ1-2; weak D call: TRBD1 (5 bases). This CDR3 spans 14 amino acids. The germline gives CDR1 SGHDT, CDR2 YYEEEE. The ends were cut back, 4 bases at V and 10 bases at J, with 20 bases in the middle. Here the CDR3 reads CASSPGPATADYTF. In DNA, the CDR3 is TGTGCCAGCAGCCCGGGCCCTGCGACAGCGGACTACACCTTC.

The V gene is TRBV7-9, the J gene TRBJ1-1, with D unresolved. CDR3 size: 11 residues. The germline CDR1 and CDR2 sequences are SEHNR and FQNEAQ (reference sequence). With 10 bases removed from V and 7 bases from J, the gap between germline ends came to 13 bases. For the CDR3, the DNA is TGTGCCATCGGACCCTCCCTTGAAGCTTTCTTT. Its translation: CAIGPSLEAFF.

The CDR3 here is CASSLGSSYNEQFF. In nucleotides, the CDR3 is TGTGCCAGCAGTTTGGGGAGCTCCTACAATGAGCAGTTCTTC. J is TRBJ2-1 and V is TRBV6-5; TRBD2 is a possible D gene (5 bases). This CDR3 is built from 14 residues. Trimming removed 4 bases from V and 0 bases from J, with 7 bases in between. The germline V gene has CDR1 MNHEY and CDR2 SVGAGI.

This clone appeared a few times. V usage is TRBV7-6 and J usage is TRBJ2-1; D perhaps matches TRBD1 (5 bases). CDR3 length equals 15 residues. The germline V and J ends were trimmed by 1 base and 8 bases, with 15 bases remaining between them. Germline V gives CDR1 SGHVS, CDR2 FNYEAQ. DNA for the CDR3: TGTGCCAGCAGCTTAGAAGCAGGGCAGAGTGATGAGCAGTTCTTC. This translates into CASSLEAGQSDEQFF.

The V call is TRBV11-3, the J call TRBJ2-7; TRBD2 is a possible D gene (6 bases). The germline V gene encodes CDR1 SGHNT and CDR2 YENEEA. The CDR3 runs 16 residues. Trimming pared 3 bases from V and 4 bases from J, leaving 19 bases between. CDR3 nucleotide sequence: TGTGCCAGCAGCTTTAATGGGGAGGAGAACCAATACGAGCAGTACTTC. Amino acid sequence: CASSFNGEENQYEQYF.

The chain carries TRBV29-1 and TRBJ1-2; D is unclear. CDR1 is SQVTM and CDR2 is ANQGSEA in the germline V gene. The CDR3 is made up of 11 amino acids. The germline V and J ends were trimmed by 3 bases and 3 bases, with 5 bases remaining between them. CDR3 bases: TGCAGCGTTGATAAGGACTATGGCTACACCTTC. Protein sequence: CSVDKDYGYTF. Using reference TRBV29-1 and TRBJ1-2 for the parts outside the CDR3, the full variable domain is SAVISQKPSRDICQRGTSLTIQCQVDSQVTMMFWYRQQPGQSLTLIATANQGSEATYESGFVIDKFPISRPNLTFSTLTVSNMSPEDSSIYLCSVDKDYGYTFGSGTRLTVV.

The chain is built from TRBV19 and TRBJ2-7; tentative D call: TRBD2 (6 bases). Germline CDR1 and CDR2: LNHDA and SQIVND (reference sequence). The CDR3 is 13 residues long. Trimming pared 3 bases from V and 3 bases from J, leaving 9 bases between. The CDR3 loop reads CASSIGGLYEQYF. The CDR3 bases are TGTGCCAGTAGTATCGGGGGACTCTACGAGCAGTACTTC. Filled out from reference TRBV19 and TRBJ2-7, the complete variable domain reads DGGITQSPKYLFRKEGQNVTLSCEQNLNHDAMYWYRQDPGQGLRLIYYSQIVNDFQKGDIAEGYSVSREKKESFPLTVTSAQKNPTAFYLCASSIGGLYEQYFGPGTRLTVT.

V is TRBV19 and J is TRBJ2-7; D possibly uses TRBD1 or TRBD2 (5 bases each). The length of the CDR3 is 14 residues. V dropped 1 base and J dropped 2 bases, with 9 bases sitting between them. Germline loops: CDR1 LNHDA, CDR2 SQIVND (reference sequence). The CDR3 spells CASSIGQGAYEQYF. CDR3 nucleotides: TGTGCCAGTAGTATAGGCCAGGGAGCCTACGAGCAGTACTTC.

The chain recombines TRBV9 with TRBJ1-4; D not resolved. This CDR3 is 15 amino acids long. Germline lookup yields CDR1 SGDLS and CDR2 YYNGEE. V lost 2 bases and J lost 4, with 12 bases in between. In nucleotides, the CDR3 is TGTGCCAGCAGCGTTGATTCTAAATTTAATGAAAAACTGTTTTTT. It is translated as CASSVDSKFNEKLFF.

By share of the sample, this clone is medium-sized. The CDR3 spells CASSQDNYSGYTF. The CDR3 bases are TGCGCCAGCAGCCAAGATAATTATTCTGGCTACACCTTC. The chain has TRBV4-1 and TRBJ1-2; no firm D call. The CDR3 spans 13 residues. Trimming left V 0 bases short and J 7 bases short, with 9 bases between. Germline CDR1 is MGHRA and CDR2 is YSYEKL.

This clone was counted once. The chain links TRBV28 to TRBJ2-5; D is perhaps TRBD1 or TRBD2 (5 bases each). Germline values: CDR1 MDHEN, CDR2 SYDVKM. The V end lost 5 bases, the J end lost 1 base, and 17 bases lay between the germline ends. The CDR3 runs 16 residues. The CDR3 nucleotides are TGTGCCAGCAGTCCCCCCCCAGGGACGGTCCAAGAGACCCAGTACTTC. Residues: CASSPPPGTVQETQYF.

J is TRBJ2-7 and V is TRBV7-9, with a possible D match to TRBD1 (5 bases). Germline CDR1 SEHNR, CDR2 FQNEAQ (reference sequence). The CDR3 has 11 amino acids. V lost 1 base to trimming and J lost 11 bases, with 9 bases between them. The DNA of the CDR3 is TGTGCCAGCAGCTTAGGGACACCGAAGTACTTC. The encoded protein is CASSLGTPKYF.

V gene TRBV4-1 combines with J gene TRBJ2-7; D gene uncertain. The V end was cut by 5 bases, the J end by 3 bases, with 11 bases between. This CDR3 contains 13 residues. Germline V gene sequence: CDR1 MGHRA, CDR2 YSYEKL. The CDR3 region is CASSSTPDYEQYF. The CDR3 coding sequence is TGCGCCAGCAGCTCAACCCCCGACTACGAGCAGTACTTC.

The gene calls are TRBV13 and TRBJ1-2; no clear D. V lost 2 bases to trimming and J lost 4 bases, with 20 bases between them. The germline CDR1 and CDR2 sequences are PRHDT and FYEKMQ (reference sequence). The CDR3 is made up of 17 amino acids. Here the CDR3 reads CASSLLGRSLPAYGYTF. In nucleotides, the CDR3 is TGTGCCAGCAGCTTACTAGGGAGATCCCTGCCAGCCTATGGCTACACCTTC.

CDR3 amino acids: CASSLAGPRHGELFF. Here the CDR3 DNA reads TGTGCCAGCAGCTTGGCCGGGCCCAGGCACGGGGAGCTGTTTTTT. This sequence joins TRBV7-6 and TRBJ2-2; D not resolved. There are 15 residues in the CDR3. V was shortened by 3 bases and J by 7 bases, with 15 bases between the two germline ends. Germline lookup yields CDR1 SGHVS and CDR2 FNYEAQ.

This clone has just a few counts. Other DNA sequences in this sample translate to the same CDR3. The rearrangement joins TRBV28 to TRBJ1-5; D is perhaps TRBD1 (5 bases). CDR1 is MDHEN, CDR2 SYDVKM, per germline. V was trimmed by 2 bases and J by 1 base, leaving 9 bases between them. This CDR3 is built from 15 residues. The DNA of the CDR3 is TGTGCCAGCAGTTTAGGGGACTCAAGCAATCAGCCCCAGCATTTT. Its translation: CASSLGDSSNQPQHF.